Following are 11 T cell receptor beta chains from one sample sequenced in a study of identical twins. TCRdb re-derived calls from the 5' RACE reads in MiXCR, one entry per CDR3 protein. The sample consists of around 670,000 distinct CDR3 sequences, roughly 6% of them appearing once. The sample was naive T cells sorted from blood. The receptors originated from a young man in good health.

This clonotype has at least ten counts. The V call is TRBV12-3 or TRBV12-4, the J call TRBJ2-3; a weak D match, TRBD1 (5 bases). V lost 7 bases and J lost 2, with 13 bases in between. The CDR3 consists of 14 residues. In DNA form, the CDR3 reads TGTGCCAGCACAGACAGTTTATTCACAGATACGCAGTATTTT. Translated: CASTDSLFTDTQYF.

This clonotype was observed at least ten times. CDR3 sequence (DNA): TGCAGTGCTAGAGGACGAGACAGGGGCTTGGAGACCCAGTACTTC. Residues: CSARGRDRGLETQYF. The rearrangement uses TRBV20-1 and TRBJ2-5, with 8 bases identical to TRBD1. CDR3 length: 15 amino acids. The V and J ends lost 1 base and 5 bases, in that order; junction bases with no gene match: 9. Per germline, CDR1 DFQATT and CDR2 SNEGSKA (reference sequence).

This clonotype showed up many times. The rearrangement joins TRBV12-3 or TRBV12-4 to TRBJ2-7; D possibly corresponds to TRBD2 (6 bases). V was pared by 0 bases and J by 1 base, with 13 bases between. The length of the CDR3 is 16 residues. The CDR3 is CASSLAGGGSSYEQYF. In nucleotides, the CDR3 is TGTGCCAGCAGTTTAGCTGGGGGAGGTAGTTCCTACGAGCAGTACTTC.

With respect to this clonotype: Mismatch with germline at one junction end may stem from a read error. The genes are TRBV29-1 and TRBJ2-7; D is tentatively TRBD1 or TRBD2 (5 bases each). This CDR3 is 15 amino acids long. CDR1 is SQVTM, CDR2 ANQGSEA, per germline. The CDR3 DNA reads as TGCAGCGTGGAAGAGCCCGGGACCGTATCCTACGAGCAGTACTTC. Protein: CSVEEPGTVSYEQYF.

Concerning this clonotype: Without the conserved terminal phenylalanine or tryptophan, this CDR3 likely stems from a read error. CDR3 sequence reads: CASRTGTGNTIYI. DNA for the CDR3: TGTGCCAGCAGGACCGGGACTGGAAACACCATATATATT. V is TRBV11-2 and J is TRBJ1-3, with D hard to call. The CDR3 extends over 13 amino acids. Germline assignment: CDR1 SGHAT and CDR2 FQNNGV. Between the trimmed V and J ends, which lost 6 bases and 2 bases, there was a span of 8 bases.

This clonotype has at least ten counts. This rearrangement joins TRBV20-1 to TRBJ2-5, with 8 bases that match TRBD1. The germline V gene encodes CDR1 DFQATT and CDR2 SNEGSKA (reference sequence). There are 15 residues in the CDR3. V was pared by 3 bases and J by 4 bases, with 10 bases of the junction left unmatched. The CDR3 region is CSASFPGQVLETQYF. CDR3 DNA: TGCAGTGCTAGTTTCCCGGGACAGGTGTTAGAGACCCAGTACTTC.

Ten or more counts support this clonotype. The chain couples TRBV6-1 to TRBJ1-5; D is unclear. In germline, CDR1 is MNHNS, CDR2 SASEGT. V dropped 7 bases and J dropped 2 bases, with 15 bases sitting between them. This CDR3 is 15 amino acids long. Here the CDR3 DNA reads TGTGCCAGCACTAATCAGGCTTTGGGCAATCAGCCCCAGCATTTT. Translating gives CASTNQALGNQPQHF.

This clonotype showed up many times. For the CDR3, the DNA is TGTGCCATCAGTGGGAGACAGGGGTTCGGGTTGGATGAGCAGTTCTTC. This encodes CAISGRQGFGLDEQFF. J is TRBJ2-1 and V is TRBV10-3, with 8 positions matching TRBD1. CDR1 is ENHRY and CDR2 is SYGVKD in the germline V gene. This CDR3 has 16 residues. Trimming cost V 4 bases and J 8 bases; bases outside gene matches: 13.

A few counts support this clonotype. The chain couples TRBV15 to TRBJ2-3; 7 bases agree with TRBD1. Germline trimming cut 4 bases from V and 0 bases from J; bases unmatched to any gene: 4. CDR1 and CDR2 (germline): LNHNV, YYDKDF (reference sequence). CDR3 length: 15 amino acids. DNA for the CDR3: TGTGCCACCAGCAACCGACAGGGAAGCACAGATACGCAGTATTTT. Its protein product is CATSNRQGSTDTQYF. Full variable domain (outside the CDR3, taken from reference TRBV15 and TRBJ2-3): DAMVIQNPRYQVTQFGKPVTLSCSQTLNHNVMYWYQQKSSQAPKLLFHYYDKDFNNEADTPDNFQSRRPNTSFCFLDIRSPGLGDTAMYLCATSNRQGSTDTQYFGPGTRLTVL.

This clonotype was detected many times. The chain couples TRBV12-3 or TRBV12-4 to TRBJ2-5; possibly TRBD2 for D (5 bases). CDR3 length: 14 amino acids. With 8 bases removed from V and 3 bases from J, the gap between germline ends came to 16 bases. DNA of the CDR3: TGTGCCAGCTCAGATGAGGGTTTCGAAGAGACCCAGTACTTC. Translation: CASSDEGFEETQYF.

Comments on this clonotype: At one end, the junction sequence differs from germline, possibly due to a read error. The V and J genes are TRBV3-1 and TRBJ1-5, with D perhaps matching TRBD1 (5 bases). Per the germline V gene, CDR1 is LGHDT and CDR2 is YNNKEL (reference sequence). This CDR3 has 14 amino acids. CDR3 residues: CVSSLGHSNQPQHF. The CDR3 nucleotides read TGTGTCAGCAGCCTGGGGCATAGCAATCAGCCCCAGCATTTT.